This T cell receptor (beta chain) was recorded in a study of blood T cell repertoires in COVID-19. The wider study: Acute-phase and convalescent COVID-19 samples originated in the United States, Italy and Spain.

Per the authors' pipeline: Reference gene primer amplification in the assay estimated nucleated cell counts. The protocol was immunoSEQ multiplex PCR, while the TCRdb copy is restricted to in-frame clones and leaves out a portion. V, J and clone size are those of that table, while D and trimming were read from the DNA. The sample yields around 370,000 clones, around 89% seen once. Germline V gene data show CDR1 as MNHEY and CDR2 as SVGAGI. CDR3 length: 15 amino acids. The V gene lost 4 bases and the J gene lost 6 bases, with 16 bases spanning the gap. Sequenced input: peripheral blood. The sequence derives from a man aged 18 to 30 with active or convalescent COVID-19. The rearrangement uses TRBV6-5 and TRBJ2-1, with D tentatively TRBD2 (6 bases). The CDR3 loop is CASSSRGFPGNEQFF. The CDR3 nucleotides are TGTGCCAGCAGTTCCCGGGGGTTTCCCGGCAATGAGCAGTTCTTC.